The present T cell receptor (beta chain) was sequenced within a study of T cell changes during pregnancy in multiple sclerosis. This clone is categorized as medium-sized (0.01 to 0.1%). Using immunoSEQ multiplex PCR, the repertoire was profiled, and TCRdb retains in-frame clones only, with some absent. The sample lists under 45,000 clones, about nine tenths seen once, with around 4.2% in the top ten. The sample in question was peripheral blood, obtained in the second trimester of pregnancy. The TCR sequence derives from a female donor in good health, enrolled as a control in a pregnancy study.

The CDR3 coding sequence is TGTGCCAGTAGTATCCTAGCGGGAGATCTCGGTGAGCAGTTCTTC. It encodes CASSILAGDLGEQFF. The rearrangement joins TRBV19 to TRBJ2-1; TRBD2 matches 10 bases. The CDR3 totals 15 residues. Germline V lookup: CDR1 LNHDA, CDR2 SQIVND (reference sequence). V trimming: 3 bases; J trimming: 9 bases; junction bases outside the gene matches: 8.